A single sample is the source of the 9 T cell receptor beta chains below, sequenced in a study of blood T cell repertoires in COVID-19. Profiling relied on immunoSEQ multiplex PCR, and the TCRdb table lists in-frame clones only, not all of them. The repertoire consists of some 93,000 clones, with around four fifths occurring once and the leading ten covering 8.5% to 12%. The sequenced sample consisted of peripheral blood. The receptors originated from a man in his 70s with acute or convalescent COVID-19.

The CDR3 nucleotides read TGTGCCAGCTCACCGTACCAAAGGGGATACACTGAAGCTTTCTTT. This gives the protein CASSPYQRGYTEAFF. The chain carries TRBV18 and TRBJ1-1; weak D call: TRBD1 (5 bases). Per the germline V gene, CDR1 is KGHSH and CDR2 is LQKENI. The V end was cut by 3 bases, the J end by 3 bases, with 14 bases between. CDR3 length equals 15 residues. The full variable domain, rest sourced from reference TRBV18 and TRBJ1-1, is NAGVMQNPRHLVRRRGQEARLRCSPMKGHSHVYWYRQLPEEGLKFMVYLQKENIIDESGMPKERFSAEFPKEGPSILRIQQVVRGDSAAYFCASSPYQRGYTEAFFGQGTRLTVV.

This rearrangement joins TRBV19 to TRBJ1-3, with no clear D. This CDR3 has 12 residues. Germline V gives CDR1 LNHDA, CDR2 SQIVND (reference sequence). Between the trimmed V and J ends, which lost 6 bases and 4 bases, there was a span of 7 bases. CDR3 sequence reads: CASSLGGNTIYF. CDR3 in DNA: TGTGCCAGTAGCCTAGGAGGAAACACCATATATTTT.

The rearrangement links TRBV19 to TRBJ2-1; 7 bases are shared with TRBD2. Germline loops: CDR1 LNHDA, CDR2 SQIVND (reference sequence). The CDR3 is 15 amino acids. V shed 3 bases, J shed 3 bases, and the junction held 5 bases outside the gene matches. The CDR3 DNA follows: TGTGCCAGTAGTATCTTCCTAGCGGACTACAATGAGCAGTTCTTC. Amino acid sequence: CASSIFLADYNEQFF.

This clone was detected once. The chain recombines TRBV30 with TRBJ1-4, with 7 nucleotides matching TRBD1. The CDR3 totals 17 residues. Germline values: CDR1 GTSNPN, CDR2 SVGIG (reference sequence). V lost 2 bases to trimming and J lost 4 bases; unmatched junction nucleotides: 13. CDR3 DNA sequence: TGTGCCTGGAGTTCGCCGGCCCTGACAGGGTTTAATGAAAAACTGTTTTTT. Its protein product is CAWSSPALTGFNEKLFF.

This clone was detected only a few times. This chain connects TRBV7-2 to TRBJ1-4; 10 bases map to TRBD1. CDR3 length: 15 amino acids. V shed 5 bases, J shed 8 bases, and the junction held 8 bases outside the gene matches. The germline CDR1 and CDR2 sequences are SGHTA and FQGNSA. CDR3 in DNA: TGTGCCAGCAGCCAGCCGGGACAGGGGACCGAAAAACTGTTTTTT. Translated, it gives CASSQPGQGTEKLFF.

The gene calls are TRBV3-1 (or the pseudogene TRBV3-2) and TRBJ2-5, with 10 bases aligning to TRBD2. From germline, CDR1 is LGHDT and CDR2 YNNKEL (reference sequence). V was pared by 0 bases and J by 6 bases, with 10 bases of the junction left unmatched. This CDR3 has 17 amino acids. The CDR3 protein is CASSQEGLAGVVKTQYF. DNA of the CDR3: TGTGCCAGCAGCCAAGAAGGCCTAGCGGGAGTGGTTAAGACCCAGTACTTC.

This chain links TRBV7-2 with TRBJ2-7; 8 bases are a match to TRBD2. In germline, CDR1 is SGHTA, CDR2 FQGNSA. The CDR3 is 14 residues long. V shed 9 bases, J shed 0 bases, and the junction held 7 bases outside the gene matches. The CDR3 here is CASELTSVSYEQYF. The DNA of the CDR3 is TGTGCCAGTGAATTGACTAGCGTCTCCTACGAGCAGTACTTC.

The chain is built from TRBV5-1 and TRBJ2-2; D remains unclear. The CDR3 sequence is 15 residues long. CDR1 and CDR2 from the germline V gene are SGHRS and YFSETQ. V lost 4 bases and J 6 bases, leaving 16 bases between the germline ends. The CDR3 sequence is CASSESARLAGELFF. CDR3 sequence (DNA): TGCGCCAGCAGCGAAAGCGCCCGGTTGGCCGGGGAGCTGTTTTTT.

The genes are TRBV7-2 and TRBJ1-6; TRBD1 matches 8 bases. This CDR3 spans 16 amino acids. The germline CDR1 and CDR2 sequences are SGHTA and FQGNSA. J lost 7 bases, V lost 5 bases, and 10 bases had no gene match. Written as DNA, the CDR3 is TGTGCCAGCAGCCCAATCAGGGGGCTGGGGAATTCACCCCTCCACTTT. Translated: CASSPIRGLGNSPLHF.